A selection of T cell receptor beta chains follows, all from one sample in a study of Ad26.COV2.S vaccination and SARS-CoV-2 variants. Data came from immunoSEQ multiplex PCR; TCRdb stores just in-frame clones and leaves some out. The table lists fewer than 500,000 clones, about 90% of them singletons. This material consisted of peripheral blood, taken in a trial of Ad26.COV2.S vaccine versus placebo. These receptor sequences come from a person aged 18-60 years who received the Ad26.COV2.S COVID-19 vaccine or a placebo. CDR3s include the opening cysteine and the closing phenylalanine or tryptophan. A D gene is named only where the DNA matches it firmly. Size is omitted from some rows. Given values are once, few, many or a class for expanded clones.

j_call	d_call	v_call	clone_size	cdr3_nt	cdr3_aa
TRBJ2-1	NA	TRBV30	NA	TGTGCCTGGAGTGCAGACAATGAGCAGTTCTTC	CAWSADNEQFF
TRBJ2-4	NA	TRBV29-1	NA	TGCAGCGTTGAAGATCTTTCGGGGGGCGACGCCAAAAACATTCAGTACTTC	CSVEDLSGGDAKNIQYF
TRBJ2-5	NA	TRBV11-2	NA	TGTGCCAGCAGCTTAGATAGCCTTGAGACCCAGTACTTC	CASSLDSLETQYF
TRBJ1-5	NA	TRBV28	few	TGTGCCAGCAGTTTGTCTCCGGGAGTCAATCAGCCCCAGCATTTT	CASSLSPGVNQPQHF
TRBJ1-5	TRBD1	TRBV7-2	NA	TGTGCCAGCAGCTTAAGGCCGGGACAGGCCCCCAATCAGCCCCAGCATTTT	CASSLRPGQAPNQPQHF
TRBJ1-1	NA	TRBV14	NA	TGTGCCAGCAGCTTTCGGGGCGGGGACACTGAAGCTTTCTTT	CASSFRGGDTEAFF
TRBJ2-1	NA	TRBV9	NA	TGTGCCAGCAGCGTGGGTGGGGTCGCCCCAAATGAGCAGTTCTTC	CASSVGGVAPNEQFF
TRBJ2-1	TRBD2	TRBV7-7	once	TGTGCCAGCAGCTCCCTAGCGGGGGAAAACAATGAGCAGTTCTTC	CASSSLAGENNEQFF
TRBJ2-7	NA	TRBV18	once	TGTGCCAGCTCACCATTATTGGCCAGCTCCTACGAGCAGTACTTC	CASSPLLASSYEQYF
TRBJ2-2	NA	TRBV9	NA	TGTGCCAGCAGCGTAGAATCGGGAGCCGGGGAGCTGTTTTTT	CASSVESGAGELFF
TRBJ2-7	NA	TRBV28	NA	TGTGCCAGCAGTTTTCCCGGGACAGAGTTTACTAGCGGATTGCACTACGAGCAGTACTTC	CASSFPGTEFTSGLHYEQYF
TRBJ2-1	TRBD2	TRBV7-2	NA	TGTGCCAGCAGCTTAGGAGTAGCGGGCGGATACAATGAGCAGTTCTTC	CASSLGVAGGYNEQFF
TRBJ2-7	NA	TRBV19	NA	TGTGCCAGTAGTATTTCAGGGGTCTCCTACGAGCAGTACTTC	CASSISGVSYEQYF
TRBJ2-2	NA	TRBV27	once	TGTGCCAGCAGTTCGAACACCGGGGAGCTGTTTTTT	CASSSNTGELFF
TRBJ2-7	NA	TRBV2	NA	TGTGCCAGCCTAAGGGATTCCGGGACCCACTCCTACGAGCAGTACTTC	CASLRDSGTHSYEQYF
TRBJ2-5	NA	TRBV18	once	TGTGCCAGCTCACCCATGGGACGGAGACTTACGCAAGAGACCCAGTACTTC	CASSPMGRRLTQETQYF
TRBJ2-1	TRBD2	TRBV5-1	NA	TGCGCCAGCAGCTTGGTTGTAGCGGGAGGGCCGCAGGACAATGAGCAGTTCTTC	CASSLVVAGGPQDNEQFF
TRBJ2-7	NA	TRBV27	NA	TGTGCCAGCAGTTTAGCCGGGACCGGGGTCTACGAGCAGTACTTC	CASSLAGTGVYEQYF
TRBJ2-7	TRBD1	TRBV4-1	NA	TGCGCCAGCAGCCAGGAGACAGGGACCTACGAGCAGTACTTC	CASSQETGTYEQYF
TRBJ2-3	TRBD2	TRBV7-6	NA	TGTGCCAGCAGCCCTACGCTTAGCGGGAGTTTCCCCACAGATACGCAGTATTTT	CASSPTLSGSFPTDTQYF
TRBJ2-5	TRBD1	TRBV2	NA	TGTGCCAGCAGTGCGGACAGGGGGCAAGAGACCCAGTACTTC	CASSADRGQETQYF
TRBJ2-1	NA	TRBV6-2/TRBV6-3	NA	TGTGCCAGCAGCCCGACAGGGTGGCTAGCGGCAGTAAACAATGAGCAGTTCTTC	CASSPTGWLAAVNNEQFF
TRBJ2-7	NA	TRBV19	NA	TGTGCCAGTAGTGGGGGGACAGTCAGCTCCTACGAGCAGTACTTC	CASSGGTVSSYEQYF
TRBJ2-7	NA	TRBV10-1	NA	TGCGCCAGCAGGACCCGGGCCGAAGTCTACGAGCAGTACTTC	CASRTRAEVYEQYF
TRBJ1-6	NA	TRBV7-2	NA	TGTGCCAGCAGCTTTAACAGGTTGAGATCACCCCTCCACTTT	CASSFNRLRSPLHF
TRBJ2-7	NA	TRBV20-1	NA	TGCAGTGCTAGTGAGGGGGTCTCCTACGAGCAGTACTTC	CSASEGVSYEQYF
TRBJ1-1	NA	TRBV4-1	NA	TGCGCCAGCAGCCAAGACCGGGGGCGGAGTGCTTTCTTT	CASSQDRGRSAFF
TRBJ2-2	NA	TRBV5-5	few	TGTGCCAGCAGCTTCCGGACAGCGAACACCGGGGAGCTGTTTTTT	CASSFRTANTGELFF
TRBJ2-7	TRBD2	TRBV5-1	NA	TGCGCCAGCAGCCCATCCCTAGCGGGAGGGAACAACGAGCAGTACTTC	CASSPSLAGGNNEQYF
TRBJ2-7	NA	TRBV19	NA	TGTGCCAGTAGTACGGACGGGTACGAGCAGTACTTC	CASSTDGYEQYF
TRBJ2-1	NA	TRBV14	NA	TGTGCCAGCAGCCGGGGTGGCAGTTACAATGAGCAGTTCTTC	CASSRGGSYNEQFF
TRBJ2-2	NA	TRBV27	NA	TGTGCCAGCAGTTTAAGGGGTCGACTTCTTGACACCGGGGAGCTGTTTTTT	CASSLRGRLLDTGELFF
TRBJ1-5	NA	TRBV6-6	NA	TGTGCCAGCAGTTACGATGCAGGGCGCAATCAGCCCCAGCATTTT	CASSYDAGRNQPQHF
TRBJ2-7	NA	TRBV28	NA	TGTGCCAGCAGTCCCCCGGAATACGAGCAGTACTTC	CASSPPEYEQYF
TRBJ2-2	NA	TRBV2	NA	TGTGCCAGCAGCGAACAGGGGAACACCGGGGAGCTGTTTTTT	CASSEQGNTGELFF
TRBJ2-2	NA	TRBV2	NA	TGTGCCAGCAGTTTGGGTGGAGGGACCGGGGAGCTGTTTTTT	CASSLGGGTGELFF
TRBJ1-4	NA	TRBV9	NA	TGTGCCAGCAGCGTAGAGGGGCGTACTAATGAAAAACTGTTTTTT	CASSVEGRTNEKLFF
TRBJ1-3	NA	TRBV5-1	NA	TGCGCCAGCAGCTTGGCAGGTTCTCCTGGAAACACCATATATTTT	CASSLAGSPGNTIYF
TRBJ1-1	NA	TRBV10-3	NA	TGTGCCATCAGTGAGGCCAGCCCCACTGAAGCTTTCTTT	CAISEASPTEAFF
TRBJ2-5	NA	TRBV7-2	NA	TGTGCCAGCAGCTTAGGTCGACAGATACAAGAGACCCAGTACTTC	CASSLGRQIQETQYF
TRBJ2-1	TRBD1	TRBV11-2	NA	TGTGCCAGCAGCCAATCCAGACAGGGGCTCGAGCAGTTCTTC	CASSQSRQGLEQFF
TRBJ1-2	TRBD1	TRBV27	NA	TGTGCCAGCAGGCAGGGGGCCTGGGGCTACACCTTC	CASRQGAWGYTF
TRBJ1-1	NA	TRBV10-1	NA	TGCGCCCTAGCGGTATACCTTAACACTGAAGCTTTCTTT	CALAVYLNTEAFF
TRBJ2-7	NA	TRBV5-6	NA	TGTGCCAGCAGCTTGGTATCCTACGAGCAGTACTTC	CASSLVSYEQYF
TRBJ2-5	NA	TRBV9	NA	TGTGCCAGCAGCCCCCACGGGGGCCGGGAGACCCAGTACTTC	CASSPHGGRETQYF
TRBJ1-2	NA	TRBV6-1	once	TGTGCCAGCAGTGATCAGGTTGGGTTCGGCTCTAACTATGGCTACACCTTC	CASSDQVGFGSNYGYTF
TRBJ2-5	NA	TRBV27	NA	TGTGCCAGCAGTCCGCCGGGGGCAGAGACCCAGTACTTC	CASSPPGAETQYF
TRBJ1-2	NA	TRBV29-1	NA	TGCAGCGTTTCCCGCTCTAGGGGTTCTCGTAACTATGGCTACACCTTC	CSVSRSRGSRNYGYTF
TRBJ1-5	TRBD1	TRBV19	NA	TGTGCCAGTAGTATTTTAGGGACAGCTAATCAGCCCCAGCATTTT	CASSILGTANQPQHF
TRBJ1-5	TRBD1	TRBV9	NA	TGTGCCAGCAGCGTGACAGGGGGCAATCAGCCCCAGCATTTT	CASSVTGGNQPQHF
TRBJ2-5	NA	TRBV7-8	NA	TGTGCCAGCAGCTTGGACCAAGAGACCCAGTACTTC	CASSLDQETQYF
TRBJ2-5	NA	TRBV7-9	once	TGTGCCAGCAGCCCGTCGGTAGCGGAAGAGACCCAGTACTTC	CASSPSVAEETQYF
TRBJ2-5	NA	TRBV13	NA	TGTGCCAGCAGCGCGGCCCGGGGAGAGACCCAGTACTTC	CASSAARGETQYF
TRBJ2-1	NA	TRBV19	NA	TGTGCCAGTAGTCCCTGGACTACGGGGAATGAGCAGTTCTTC	CASSPWTTGNEQFF